The text below deals with one T cell receptor (beta chain). What it binds is not known. The data were obtained in a study of T cell responses to AZD1222 COVID-19 vaccine. Study conclusions and caveats: Possibly, clonal diversity was underestimated; donors were largely white British and included more females. Without day 14 samples, only post-peak T cell repertoires were studied.

Libraries were prepared by immunoSEQ multiplex PCR; TCRdb keeps only in-frame clonotypes and omits some of them. The table shows 98,000 or so clones, with approximately 86% occurring only once. The CDR3 totals 14 residues. Material: peripheral blood, obtained 28 days after the second dose of the MenACWY control vaccine. The receptor comes from an adult who received the MenACWY meningococcal vaccine as a control. V is TRBV21-1 and J is TRBJ1-1. TRBV21-1 is shown as a pseudogene. CDR3 DNA: TGTGCCAGCAGGTTGGGTTCCGCGAACACTGAAGCTTTCTTT. Translating gives CASRLGSANTEAFF.